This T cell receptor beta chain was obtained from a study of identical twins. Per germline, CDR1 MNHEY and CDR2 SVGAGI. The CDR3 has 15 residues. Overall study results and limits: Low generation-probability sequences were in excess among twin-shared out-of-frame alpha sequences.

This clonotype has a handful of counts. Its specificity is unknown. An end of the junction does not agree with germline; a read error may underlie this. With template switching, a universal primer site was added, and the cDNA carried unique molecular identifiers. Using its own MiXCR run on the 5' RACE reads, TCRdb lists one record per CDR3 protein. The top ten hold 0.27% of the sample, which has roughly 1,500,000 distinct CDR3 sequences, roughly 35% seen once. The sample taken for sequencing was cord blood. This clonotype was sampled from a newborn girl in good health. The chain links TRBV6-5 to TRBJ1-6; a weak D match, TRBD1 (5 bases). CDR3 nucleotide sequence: TGTGCCAGCAGTTACGGGACCTCCCATAATTCACCCCTCCACTTT. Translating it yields CASSYGTSHNSPLHF.